This T cell receptor beta chain was captured by sequencing in a study of blood T cell dynamics during melanoma immunotherapy. Time point indicated: pre-treatment baseline. The CDR3 totals 17 residues. V lost 4 bases, J lost 5 bases, and 20 bases lay in between. The V gene's germline CDR1 is MNHEY and CDR2 SMNVEV (reference sequence). Each bulk PBMC sample had roughly 400 ng DNA loaded. The table came from immunoSEQ multiplex PCR; TCRdb's copy has only in-frame clones and leaves some out. The data contain around 16,000 clones, roughly 90% of them singletons. The sample was blood, taken from a patient treated with checkpoint blockade. J is TRBJ2-2 and V is TRBV27; a weak D match, TRBD1 (6 bases). The TCR originated in a human donor with melanoma. CDR3 residues: CASSSAQGSVRTGELFF. In DNA, the CDR3 is TGTGCCAGCAGTTCAGCACAGGGAAGCGTGAGGACCGGGGAGCTGTTTTTT.